This T cell receptor (beta chain) was identified during a study of blood T cells in healthy people across ages. This clonotype showed up many times. It was with a sample-barcoded 5' primer and a J-beta primer mix that a second PCR of roughly 7 to 12 cycles was run. TCRdb analysed the 5' RACE reads with MiXCR anew, one entry per CDR3 protein. Here the sample spans around 900,000 distinct CDR3 sequences, 29% being singletons. J gave up 4 bases and V 4 bases, and 7 bases lay outside the gene matches. CDR1 is SGHTA, CDR2 FQGNSA, per germline. CDR3 size: 15 residues. Material for sequencing was blood. The receptor comes from an elderly woman in good health. This sequence joins TRBV7-2 and TRBJ1-2, with 9 bases that match TRBD1. The CDR3: CASSSRTGVIYGYTF. As DNA, the CDR3 is TGTGCCAGCAGCTCCAGGACAGGGGTGATCTATGGCTACACCTTC. The variable domain in full, with the rest retrieved from reference TRBV7-2 and TRBJ1-2, is GAGVSQSPSNKVTEKGKDVELRCDPISGHTALYWYRQSLGQGLEFLIYFQGNSAPDKSGLPSDRFSAERTGGSVSTLTIQRTQQEDSAVYLCASSSRTGVIYGYTFGSGTRLTVV.